This T cell receptor (beta chain) was observed in a study of beta chain features in type 1 diabetes. For the study at large: Age, gender and cell yields were similar between patients and healthy donors. Notes on the study in general: The study found moderately but significantly shorter TCRB CDR3s in all four CD4+ subsets of Type 1 diabetes patients. Cells carrying high TCR expression could end up over-represented when cDNA is sequenced.

The CDR3 covers 13 residues. Germline values: CDR1 MNHEY, CDR2 SVGAGI. V was cut by 0 bases and J by 8 bases, with 10 bases left in between. Expressed TCRB transcripts got sequenced, as all isolated RNA was reverse transcribed. It was found that naive, central memory and regulatory T cell samples averaged roughly 3.6 million reads. The table came from immunoSEQ multiplex PCR; TCRdb's copy has only in-frame clones and leaves some out. Of some 130,000 clones detected, 9% appear once; the ten largest clones hold approximately 0.7%. Once sorted, every population was more than 95% pure. Concerning this clone itself: Its antigen is not known.

This sequence was found in a man aged 25 to 40 with type 1 diabetes. The sequencing sample was made of central memory CD4+ T cells from blood. The chain couples TRBV6-5 to TRBJ1-1; D not resolved. In DNA form, the CDR3 reads TGTGCCAGCAGTTACTCGATATGGGCCGAAGCTTTCTTT. This encodes CASSYSIWAEAFF.